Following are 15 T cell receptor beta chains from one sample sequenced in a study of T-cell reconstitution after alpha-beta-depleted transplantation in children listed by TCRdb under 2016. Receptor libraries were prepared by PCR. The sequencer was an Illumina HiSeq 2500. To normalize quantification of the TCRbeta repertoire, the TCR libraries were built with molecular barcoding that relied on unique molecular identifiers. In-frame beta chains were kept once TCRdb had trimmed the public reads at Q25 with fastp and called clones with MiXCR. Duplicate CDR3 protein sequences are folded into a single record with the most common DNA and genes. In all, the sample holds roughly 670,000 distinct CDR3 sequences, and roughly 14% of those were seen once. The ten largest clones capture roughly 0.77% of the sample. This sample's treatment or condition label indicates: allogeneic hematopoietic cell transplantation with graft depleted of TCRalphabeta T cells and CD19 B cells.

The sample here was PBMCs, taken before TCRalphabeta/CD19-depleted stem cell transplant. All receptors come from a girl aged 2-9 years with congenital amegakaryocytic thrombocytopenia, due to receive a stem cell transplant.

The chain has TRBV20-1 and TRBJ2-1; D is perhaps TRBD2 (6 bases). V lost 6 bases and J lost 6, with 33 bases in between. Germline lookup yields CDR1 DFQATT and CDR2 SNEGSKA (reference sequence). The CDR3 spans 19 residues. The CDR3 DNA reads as TGCAGTGCCCCTTCTCCGGGACTGCTATCCTACTGGGGCCCCAATGAGCAGTTCTTC. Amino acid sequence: CSAPSPGLLSYWGPNEQFF.

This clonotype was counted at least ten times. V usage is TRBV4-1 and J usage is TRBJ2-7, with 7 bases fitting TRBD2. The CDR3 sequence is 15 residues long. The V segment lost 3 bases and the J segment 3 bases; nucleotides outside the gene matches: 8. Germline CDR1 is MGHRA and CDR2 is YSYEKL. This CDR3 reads CASSQARDYVYEQYF. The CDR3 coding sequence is TGCGCCAGCAGCCAGGCCCGGGACTACGTCTACGAGCAGTACTTC.

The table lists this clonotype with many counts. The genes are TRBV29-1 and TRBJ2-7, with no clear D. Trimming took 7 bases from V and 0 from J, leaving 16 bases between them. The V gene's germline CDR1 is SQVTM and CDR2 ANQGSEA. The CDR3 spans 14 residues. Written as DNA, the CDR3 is TGCAGCGCGAATTCTGGGGTAAGCTCCTACGAGCAGTACTTC. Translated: CSANSGVSSYEQYF.

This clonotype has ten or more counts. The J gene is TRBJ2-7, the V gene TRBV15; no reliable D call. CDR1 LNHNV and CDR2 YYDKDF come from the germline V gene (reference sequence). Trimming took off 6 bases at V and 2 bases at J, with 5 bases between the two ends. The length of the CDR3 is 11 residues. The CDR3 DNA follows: TGTGCCACCAGTCAAGCCTACGAGCAGTACTTC. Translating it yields CATSQAYEQYF.

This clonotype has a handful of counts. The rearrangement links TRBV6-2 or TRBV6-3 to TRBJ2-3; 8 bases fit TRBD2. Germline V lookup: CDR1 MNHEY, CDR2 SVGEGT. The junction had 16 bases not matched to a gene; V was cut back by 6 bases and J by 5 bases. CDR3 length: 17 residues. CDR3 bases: TGTGCCAGCAGCTCAGGTTACGGCGGGAGGCTTTTAGATACGCAGTATTTT. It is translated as CASSSGYGGRLLDTQYF.

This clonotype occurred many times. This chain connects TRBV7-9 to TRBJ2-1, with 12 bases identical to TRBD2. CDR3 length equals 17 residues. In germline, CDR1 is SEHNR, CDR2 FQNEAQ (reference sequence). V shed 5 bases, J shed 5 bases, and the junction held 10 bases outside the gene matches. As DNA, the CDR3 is TGTGCCAGCAGCACCAGACTAGCGGGAGAATGGGACAATGAGCAGTTCTTC. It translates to CASSTRLAGEWDNEQFF.

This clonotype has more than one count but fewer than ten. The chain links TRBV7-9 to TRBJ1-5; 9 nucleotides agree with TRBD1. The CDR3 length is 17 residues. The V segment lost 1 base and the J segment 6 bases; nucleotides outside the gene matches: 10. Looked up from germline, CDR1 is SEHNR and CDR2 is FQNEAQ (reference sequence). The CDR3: CASSLVLGTGPGQPQHF. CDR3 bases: TGTGCCAGCAGCTTAGTTTTGGGGACAGGGCCGGGTCAGCCCCAGCATTTT.

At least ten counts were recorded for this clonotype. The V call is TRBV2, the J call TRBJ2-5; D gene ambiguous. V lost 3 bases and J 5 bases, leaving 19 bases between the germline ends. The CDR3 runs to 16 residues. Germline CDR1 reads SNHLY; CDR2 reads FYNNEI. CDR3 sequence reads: CASSESQTHYGETQYF. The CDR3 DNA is TGTGCCAGCAGTGAGTCCCAAACCCATTATGGGGAGACCCAGTACTTC.

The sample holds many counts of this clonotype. The CDR3 spells CASSLTSTQHSYTF. The CDR3 DNA sequence: TGTGCCAGCAGCCTAACCTCAACACAGCATAGCTACACCTTC. The chain links TRBV7-8 to TRBJ1-2; D is ambiguous. This CDR3 is 14 amino acids long. Trimming cost V 5 bases and J 9 bases, with 19 bases left between them. CDR1 SGHVS and CDR2 FQNEAQ come from the germline V gene. The variable domain in full, completed from reference TRBV7-8 and TRBJ1-2, reads GAGVSQSPRYKVAKRGQDVALRCDPISGHVSLFWYQQALGQGPEFLTYFQNEAQLDKSGLPSDRFFAERPEGSVSTLKIQRTQQEDSAVYLCASSLTSTQHSYTFGSGTRLTVV.

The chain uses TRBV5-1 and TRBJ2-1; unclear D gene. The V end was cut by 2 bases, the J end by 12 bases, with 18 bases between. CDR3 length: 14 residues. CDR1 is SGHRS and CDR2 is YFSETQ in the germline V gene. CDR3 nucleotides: TGCGCCAGCAGCTTCGAAGCCGTTAGTGACCGGCAGTTCTTC. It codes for CASSFEAVSDRQFF.

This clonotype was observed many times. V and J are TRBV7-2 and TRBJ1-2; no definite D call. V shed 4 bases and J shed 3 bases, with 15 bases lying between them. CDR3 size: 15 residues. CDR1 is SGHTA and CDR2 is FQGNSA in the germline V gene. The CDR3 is CASSSLEWGHYGYTF. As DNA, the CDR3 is TGTGCCAGCAGCTCACTTGAGTGGGGTCACTATGGCTACACCTTC.

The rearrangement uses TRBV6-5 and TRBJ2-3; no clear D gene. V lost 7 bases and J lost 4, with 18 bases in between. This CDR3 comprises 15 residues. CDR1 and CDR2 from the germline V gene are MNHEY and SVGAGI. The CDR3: CASNSGVSGADTQYF. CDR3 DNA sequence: TGTGCCAGCAATTCTGGGGTGTCGGGTGCAGATACGCAGTATTTT.

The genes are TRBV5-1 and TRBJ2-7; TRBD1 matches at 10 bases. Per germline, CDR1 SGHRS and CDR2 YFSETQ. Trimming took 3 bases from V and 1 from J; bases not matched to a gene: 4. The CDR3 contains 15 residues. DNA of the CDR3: TGCGCCAGCAGCTGGACAGGGGGAGGGTCCTACGAGCAGTACTTC. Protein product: CASSWTGGGSYEQYF.

The CDR3 DNA reads TGTGCCAGCAGCCAACCGGGAGCGGGAGTCCCCTACGAGCAGTACTTC. Protein: CASSQPGAGVPYEQYF. The rearrangement joins TRBV3-1 to TRBJ2-7; 8 bases are a match to TRBD2. Trimming took 2 bases from V and 2 from J; bases not matched to a gene: 8. CDR3 length: 16 amino acids. The germline V gene encodes CDR1 LGHDT and CDR2 YNNKEL (reference sequence).

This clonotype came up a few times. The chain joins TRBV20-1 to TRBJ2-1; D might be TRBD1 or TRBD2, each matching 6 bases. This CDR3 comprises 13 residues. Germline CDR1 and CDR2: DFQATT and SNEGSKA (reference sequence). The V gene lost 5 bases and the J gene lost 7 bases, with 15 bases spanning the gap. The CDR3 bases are TGCAGTGCTCAGGGGTGGAGGGGAAATGAGCAGTTCTTC. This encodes CSAQGWRGNEQFF.